This record looks at one T cell receptor (beta chain) sequence and its context. Sequenced by immunoSEQ multiplex PCR; TCRdb stores in-frame clones only, minus some. Of some 250,000 clones in the sample, over 75% are singletons; the top ten hold 1.5% to 2%. This entry is derived from a study of blood T cell repertoires in COVID-19. Study overall: Specimens from acute and convalescent COVID-19 originated in the United States, Italy and Spain. Sources were T cells, B-cell-depleted T cells, or PBMCs; the material itself was cDNA or gDNA.

Participant age was roughly 18 to 95 years, and participants resided in about two dozen US areas. The CDR3 sequence is 15 residues long. Germline CDR1 is SGHRS and CDR2 is YFSETQ. V gave up 0 bases and J gave up 7 bases; unmatched junction bases: 6. This clonotype was sampled from a woman between 45 and 65 years old who had recovered from COVID-19. Sequenced sample: PBMCs or T cells enriched from blood (not recorded which). The V and J genes are TRBV5-1 and TRBJ1-5, with 8 bases fitting TRBD1. CDR3 sequence: CASSLAGGAEQPQHF. The CDR3 coding sequence is TGCGCCAGCAGCTTGGCAGGGGGCGCCGAACAGCCCCAGCATTTT. Combining the CDR3 with reference TRBV5-1 and TRBJ1-5 gives the whole variable domain KAGVTQTPRYLIKTRGQQVTLSCSPISGHRSVSWYQQTPGQGLQFLFEYFSETQRNKGNFPGRFSGRQFSNSRSEMNVSTLELGDSALYLCASSLAGGAEQPQHFGDGTRLSIL.